Given below is one T cell receptor beta chain in context. Its antigen target is currently unknown. No much larger clonotype is one base removed from it; base qualities were not supplied. The sample is drawn from a study of T cell responses to AZD1222 COVID-19 vaccine listed by TCRdb under 2021. About the study as a whole: TCR sequencing covered 230 to 250 trial participants: some 210 given two doses of AZD1222 and about 26 given two doses of MenACWY control vaccine. Trial participants were enrolled by age into 18-55, 56-69 and 70-plus year subgroups, with approximately 150, 30 and 60 TCR-sequenced participants respectively.

The time point label of this sample denotes: about 28 days (+/-7) after the second vaccine dose. Because spike-specific TCR depth and breadth did not differ between the two schedules, AZD1222 recipients who got a second dose at roughly 4 weeks were pooled with those who got a second dose at roughly 12 weeks. Vaccinee samples were obtained from the UK trials COV001 and COV002, which included a single-blind randomized controlled phase 2/3 trial of AZD1222 (ChAdOx1 nCoV-19) in healthy adults. For TCRbeta chain sequencing, PBMC samples were collected from trial participants at day 0 and at day 28 after the second dose. The CDR3 regions of human TCRbeta chains were subjected to immunosequencing. Per the original workflow: TCRs in the repertoires were compared against a reference library of SARS-CoV-2-specific TCRs that had been generated with the MIRA antigen-specificity platform. Breadth was defined as the fraction of unique TCRs that were SARS-CoV-2-associated. Depth was defined as the fraction of total T cells that were SARS-CoV-2-associated. Each spike-specific TCR was assigned to its reactive spike region and to a CD4 or CD8 class using the MIRA data. Log10-transformed breadth and depth values were compared by one-way ANOVA with Sidak's multiple comparisons tests. Entries here come from immuneACCESS through TCRdb and include only in-frame sequences with V and J called. Some clones fail to appear in such tables; in the studies checked, an unresolved V gene covers under half of the shortfall, and the cause of the remainder is unknown. That table supplies the V and J calls and clone size; D and trimming were determined from the DNA. Recorded for this sample are some 100,000 clones; around 87% of them occurred a single time. The ten largest clonotypes hold roughly 10% of the sample.

Broad study findings and their caveats: Most participants were white British and females outnumbered males, and the authors suggested that clonal diversity may have been underestimated. The vaccine-associated CD4 TCRs covered the entire spike protein, and the dominant responses fell in regions 160-218 and 743-854. Because no day 14 peak-response samples were available, the repertoires could be characterized only after the peak T cell response. Conclusions about previously exposed vaccinees are limited because only a handful of AZD1222 recipients were SARS-CoV-2 seropositive at baseline. Epitopes outside the regions mutated in the B.1.351 and B.1.1.7 variants were reportedly recognized by nearly half of the unique spike-specific TCRs. The 56-69-year group was small, and its depth increase did not reach significance, likely because of low power. After two AZD1222 doses, spike-specific TCR breadth and depth were significantly higher than at day 0 and than in MenACWY recipients.

The source of this sequence is an adult who received the AZD1222 COVID-19 vaccine. Sequencing used peripheral blood, obtained 28 days after the second AZD1222 dose.

The CDR3 region has the sequence CSVTPQHGTDTEAFF. The DNA sequence is TGCAGCGTTACCCCTCAGCACGGGACAGACACTGAAGCTTTCTTT. The chain is made from TRBV29-1 and TRBJ1-1; the central 7 bases match TRBD1. V is pruned by 5 bases and J by 3 bases, leaving 12 bases of the junction without a gene match. The CDR3 has 15 amino acids, counting the end cysteine and phenylalanine. Kept here is only the CDR3 DNA, which spans 45 bases and is read in frame from base 1. CDR1 SQVTM and CDR2 ANQGSEA are derived from the germline V gene.